Following are 28 T cell receptor beta chains from one sample sequenced in a study of T cells in Graves' hyperthyroidism and ophthalmopathy. From RNA transcripts, TCR beta CDR3 regions were amplified. Carried out on the TCR CDR3, a first-round RT-PCR used the HTBI primer set. TCRdb used MiXCR to reprocess the multiplex PCR reads, holding one entry per CDR3 protein. The table has about half a million distinct CDR3 sequences, just under 20% seen once; the top ten hold approximately 48%. The sequenced sample consisted of blood. The receptors come from a man aged 35 to 55 with Graves' ophthalmopathy.

The gene calls are TRBV18 and TRBJ2-7; D may be TRBD2 (6 bases). The CDR3 runs 17 residues. The germline V and J ends were trimmed by 5 bases and 7 bases, with 27 bases remaining between them. The germline CDR1 and CDR2 sequences are KGHSH and LQKENI. For the CDR3, the DNA is TGTGCCAGCTCAATCGGGACCGGGGGTCGGGGTGCGGATGAGCAGTACTTC. This encodes CASSIGTGGRGADEQYF.

This clonotype was counted many times. Here the CDR3 reads CAWSRDRAYGYTF. Written as DNA, the CDR3 is TGTGCCTGGAGTAGGGACAGAGCTTATGGCTACACCTTC. The rearrangement links TRBV30 to TRBJ1-2, with 7 bases fitting TRBD1. Unmatched junction bases numbered 5, after V lost 2 bases and J lost 5 bases. This CDR3 region has 13 residues. CDR1 is GTSNPN, CDR2 SVGIG, per germline (reference sequence). Together with reference TRBV30 and TRBJ1-2, the CDR3 gives the full variable domain: SQTIHQWPATLVQPVGSPLSLECTVEGTSNPNLYWYRQAAGRGLQLLFYSVGIGQISSEVPQNLSASRPQDRQFILSSKKLLLSDSGFYLCAWSRDRAYGYTFGSGTRLTVV.

This chain connects TRBV6-1 to TRBJ1-2; D call uncertain. Germline-derived CDR1 and CDR2 are MNHNS and SASEGT. This CDR3 comprises 14 residues. The V end lost 7 bases, the J end lost 2 bases, and 14 bases lay between the germline ends. The CDR3 loop reads CASTAGGQNYGYTF. The DNA of the CDR3 is TGTGCCAGCACCGCGGGTGGGCAGAACTATGGCTACACCTTC.

The chain links TRBV6-1 to TRBJ2-1, with 7 bases lining up with TRBD1. This CDR3 has 14 residues. Germline V gives CDR1 MNHNS, CDR2 SASEGT. V lost 6 bases, J lost 2 bases, and 4 bases stayed unmatched. The DNA for the CDR3 is TGTGCCAGCAGGGTGACAGGGACCTACAATGAGCAGTTCTTC. As protein: CASRVTGTYNEQFF.

A few counts support this clonotype. V usage is TRBV27 and J usage is TRBJ2-7, with D possibly TRBD1 on 7 matching bases. Germline V gene lookup returns CDR1 MNHEY and CDR2 SMNVEV (reference sequence). This CDR3 is built from 15 residues. With 2 bases removed from V and 2 bases from J, the gap between germline ends came to 13 bases. The CDR3 coding sequence is TGTGCCAGCAGTTTAGGAGGGGACAGAGCCTACGAGCAGTACTTC. It encodes CASSLGGDRAYEQYF.

V and J are TRBV27 and TRBJ2-2; no clear D gene. Germline CDR1 is MNHEY and CDR2 is SMNVEV (reference sequence). V lost 3 bases and J lost 7, with 9 bases in between. The CDR3 length is 13 residues. DNA of the CDR3: TGTGCCAGCAGTTTCCTTGCCGGCGGGGAGCTGTTTTTT. This encodes CASSFLAGGELFF.

This clonotype turned up a few times. V is TRBV2 and J is TRBJ2-1, with 7 bases matching TRBD1. The CDR3 runs 13 residues. Germline V gene sequence: CDR1 SNHLY, CDR2 FYNNEI. The V gene end was trimmed by 5 bases and the J gene end by 9 bases; junction bases not matched to a gene: 7. This CDR3 is CASSLTGNGEQFF. The CDR3 coding sequence is TGTGCCAGCAGTCTGACAGGGAACGGTGAGCAGTTCTTC.

This clonotype was recorded once. This sequence joins TRBV12-3 or TRBV12-4 and TRBJ1-2; 9 bases line up with TRBD1. The J segment lost 4 bases and the V segment lost 7 bases, leaving 7 bases of the junction unmatched. CDR3 length: 14 amino acids. This CDR3 is CASNNRDRVYGYTF. CDR3 in DNA: TGTGCCAGCAATAACCGGGACAGGGTCTATGGCTACACCTTC.

The chain uses TRBV7-3 and TRBJ2-7, with TRBD2 as a possible D gene (6 bases). V was shortened by 2 bases and J by 5 bases, with 13 bases between the two germline ends. CDR3 length: 14 amino acids. CDR1 and CDR2 from the germline V gene are SGHTA and FQGTGA. The CDR3, as DNA: TGTGCCAGCAGCTTAGCCGGGACTTCTGACGAGCAGTACTTC. Translating it yields CASSLAGTSDEQYF.

There are a few counts of this clonotype. This rearrangement joins TRBV15 to TRBJ1-2; tentatively, D is TRBD1 (6 bases). CDR3 length equals 13 residues. In germline, CDR1 is LNHNV, CDR2 YYDKDF (reference sequence). V was cut by 10 bases and J by 4 bases, with 16 bases left in between. CDR3 sequence reads: CAISGQHSYGYTF. The CDR3, as DNA: TGTGCCATCAGTGGACAGCACTCCTATGGCTACACCTTC. Using reference TRBV15 and TRBJ1-2 for the parts outside the CDR3, the full variable domain is DAMVIQNPRYQVTQFGKPVTLSCSQTLNHNVMYWYQQKSSQAPKLLFHYYDKDFNNEADTPDNFQSRRPNTSFCFLDIRSPGLGDTAMYLCAISGQHSYGYTFGSGTRLTVV.

There are a few counts of this clonotype. The chain combines TRBV2 with TRBJ2-5; D might be TRBD1 or TRBD2, each matching 5 bases. The V gene's germline CDR1 is SNHLY and CDR2 FYNNEI. The ends were cut back, 10 bases at V and 1 base at J, with 13 bases in the middle. CDR3 length: 13 amino acids. The CDR3 reads CATLRDLQETQYF. CDR3 coding DNA: TGTGCCACCCTCCGGGACCTCCAAGAGACCCAGTACTTC.

This clonotype has a count of ten or more. The rearrangement joins TRBV2 to TRBJ1-2; no definite D call. The length of the CDR3 is 11 residues. The V gene's germline CDR1 is SNHLY and CDR2 FYNNEI. V was cut by 0 bases and J by 6 bases, with 2 bases left in between. In DNA, the CDR3 is TGTGCCAGCAGTGAAGCGCATGGCTACACCTTC. It is translated as CASSEAHGYTF. The variable domain in full, with the rest retrieved from reference TRBV2 and TRBJ1-2, is EPEVTQTPSHQVTQMGQEVILRCVPISNHLYFYWYRQILGQKVEFLVSFYNNEISEKSEIFDDQFSVERPDGSNFTLKIRSTKLEDSAMYFCASSEAHGYTFGSGTRLTVV.

The CDR3 reads CASSFTGGFYNEQFF. CDR3 coding DNA: TGTGCCAGCAGTTTTACGGGAGGCTTCTACAATGAGCAGTTCTTC. This sequence joins TRBV28 and TRBJ2-1, with TRBD2 matching 7 bases. Trimming cost V 3 bases and J 3 bases; bases outside gene matches: 5. The CDR3 consists of 15 residues. Germline lookup yields CDR1 MDHEN and CDR2 SYDVKM.

The chain links TRBV10-3 to TRBJ2-7; maybe TRBD2 (7 bases). Trimming cost V 0 bases and J 2 bases, with 14 bases left between them. CDR3 length: 16 residues. From germline, CDR1 is ENHRY and CDR2 SYGVKD. The CDR3 protein is CAISESKGGAAYEQYF. CDR3 nucleotide sequence: TGTGCCATCAGTGAGTCGAAGGGGGGGGCGGCCTACGAGCAGTACTTC.

This clonotype was counted only a few times. A read error may produce the germline difference seen at one junction end. The J gene is TRBJ2-5, the V gene TRBV7-7, with 8 bases matching TRBD2. CDR1 and CDR2 (germline): SSHAT, FNYEAQ (reference sequence). CDR3 length equals 15 residues. CDR3: CASSSWTSRDETQYF. As DNA, the CDR3 is TGTGCTAGCAGCTCCTGGACTAGCCGGGACGAGACCCAGTACTTC.

This clonotype was picked up a small number of times. The rearrangement joins TRBV27 to TRBJ2-7; D unclear. This CDR3 has 16 residues. The V gene lost 4 bases and the J gene lost 1 base, with 17 bases spanning the gap. The germline V gene has CDR1 MNHEY and CDR2 SMNVEV (reference sequence). The CDR3 here is CASSSDWTSSSYEQYF. DNA of the CDR3: TGTGCCAGCAGTTCTGATTGGACGTCCAGTTCCTACGAGCAGTACTTC.

V gene TRBV12-3 or TRBV12-4 combines with J gene TRBJ1-3, with D perhaps TRBD1 (6 bases). Between the trimmed V and J ends, which lost 8 bases and 0 bases, there was a span of 11 bases. The CDR3 sequence is 14 residues long. In DNA, the CDR3 is TGTGCCAGCGGGGGGCCTGACTCTGGAAACACCATATATTTT. This translates into CASGGPDSGNTIYF.

The V gene is TRBV20-1, the J gene TRBJ2-3; the match to TRBD2 covers 12 bases. Germline V CDR1 and CDR2: DFQATT, SNEGSKA (reference sequence). The CDR3 has 18 residues. The ends lost 2 bases at V and 2 bases at J; junction bases unmatched: 11. The CDR3 loop reads CSARFSSGGARITDTQYF. CDR3 nucleotide sequence: TGCAGTGCTAGATTCTCTAGCGGGGGGGCCCGGATCACAGATACGCAGTATTTT.

In the case of this clonotype: One junction end does not reproduce the germline sequence, and a read error may be involved. The gene calls are TRBV20-1 and TRBJ1-1, with no clear D. Germline CDR1 and CDR2: DFQATT and SNEGSKA (reference sequence). The CDR3 contains 13 residues. CDR3 bases: TGCAGTGCTAGAGTTCGGGCGCGGACTGAAGCTCTCTTT. Translation: CSARVRARTEALF.

This clonotype was detected ten times or more. The chain carries TRBV11-1 and TRBJ1-1; no definite D call. This CDR3 contains 13 residues. CDR1 SGHAT and CDR2 FQDESV come from the germline V gene (reference sequence). Trimming cost V 5 bases and J 9 bases, with 16 bases left between them. The CDR3 DNA reads as TGTGCCAGCAGCAAAAATGGACTGTCTAAAGCTTTCTTT. This codes for CASSKNGLSKAFF.

This chain joins TRBV7-9 and TRBJ2-1; D call uncertain. The CDR3 length is 14 residues. The germline gives CDR1 SEHNR, CDR2 FQNEAQ (reference sequence). V lost 5 bases to trimming and J lost 6 bases, with 14 bases between them. The CDR3, as DNA: TGTGCCAGCAGCGCCGGACCGAGTATCAATGAGCAGTTCTTC. Translated: CASSAGPSINEQFF.

The chain combines TRBV4-1 with TRBJ2-7, with TRBD2 matching 11 bases. V dropped 2 bases and J dropped 7; count of bases not matched to a gene: 10. Germline-derived CDR1 and CDR2 are MGHRA and YSYEKL. The CDR3 covers 16 residues. The CDR3 DNA reads TGCGCCAGCAGCCAACCTAGACTAGCGGGACCCCCTGAGCAGTACTTC. This encodes CASSQPRLAGPPEQYF.

This sequence joins TRBV12-3 or TRBV12-4 and TRBJ2-3, with D unresolved. Deletions cut 0 bases from V and 4 bases from J, with 8 bases between. The CDR3 loop spans 14 amino acids. The CDR3 DNA reads as TGTGCCAGCAGTTTAGCGCAGAGACCAGATACGCAGTATTTT. This gives the protein CASSLAQRPDTQYF.

This clonotype was counted many times. V is TRBV27 and J is TRBJ2-5; 9 bases match TRBD2. CDR3 length equals 14 residues. V trimming: 6 bases; J trimming: 2 bases; junction bases outside the gene matches: 4. Germline CDR1 reads MNHEY; CDR2 reads SMNVEV (reference sequence). Here the CDR3 DNA reads TGTGCCAGCAGCTTTCTAGCGGGACAAGAGACCCAGTACTTC. This translates into CASSFLAGQETQYF.

This clonotype was found a few times. V is TRBV24-1 and J is TRBJ2-3; 10 positions match TRBD2. Germline CDR1 is KGHDR and CDR2 is SFDVKD. The CDR3 is 16 residues long. After removal of 4 bases from V and 0 bases from J, the junction contained 3 bases not matched to a gene. As DNA, the CDR3 is TGTGCCACCAGTGACGCTAGCGGGGGCAGCACAGATACGCAGTATTTT. This gives the protein CATSDASGGSTDTQYF.

This clonotype was counted a few times. This rearrangement joins TRBV27 to TRBJ1-1; a weak D match, TRBD1 (6 bases). Germline CDR1 is MNHEY and CDR2 is SMNVEV (reference sequence). This CDR3 contains 16 residues. V dropped 3 bases and J dropped 0 bases, with 14 bases sitting between them. The CDR3 DNA is TGTGCCAGCAGTTTGGGGACCGACAGGATGAACACTGAAGCTTTCTTT. Translated: CASSLGTDRMNTEAFF.

This clonotype was seen at least ten times. The chain joins TRBV3-1 to TRBJ2-7; weak D call: TRBD1 (5 bases). The CDR3 totals 14 residues. V was clipped by 2 bases and J by 6 bases, with 14 bases between them. Germline values: CDR1 LGHDT, CDR2 YNNKEL (reference sequence). CDR3 protein: CASSQYDSSREQYF. In nucleotides, the CDR3 is TGTGCCAGCAGCCAATATGACAGTTCCCGCGAGCAGTACTTC.

This chain connects TRBV6-1 to TRBJ1-5; TRBD1 is a possible D gene (5 bases). V was clipped by 10 bases and J by 2 bases, with 12 bases between them. The CDR3 consists of 13 residues. Germline V gives CDR1 MNHNS, CDR2 SASEGT. CDR3 sequence reads: CATGGGGNQPQHF. CDR3 bases: TGTGCCACCGGGGGGGGGGGCAATCAGCCCCAGCATTTT.